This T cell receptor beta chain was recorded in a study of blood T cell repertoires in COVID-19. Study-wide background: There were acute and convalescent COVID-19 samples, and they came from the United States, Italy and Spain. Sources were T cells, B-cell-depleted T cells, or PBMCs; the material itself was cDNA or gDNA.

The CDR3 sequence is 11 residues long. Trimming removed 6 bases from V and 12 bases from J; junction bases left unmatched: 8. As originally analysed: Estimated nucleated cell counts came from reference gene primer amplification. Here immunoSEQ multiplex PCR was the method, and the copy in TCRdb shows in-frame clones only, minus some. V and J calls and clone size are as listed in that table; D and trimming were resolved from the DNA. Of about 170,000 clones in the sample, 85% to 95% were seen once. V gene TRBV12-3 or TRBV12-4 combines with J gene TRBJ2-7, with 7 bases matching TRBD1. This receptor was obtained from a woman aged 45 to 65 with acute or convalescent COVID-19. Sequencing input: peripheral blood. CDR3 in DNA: TGTGCCAGCAGGGGTCAGGGGGATCTGTACTTC. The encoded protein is CASRGQGDLYF.